The 30 T cell receptor beta chains presented below share a single source sample, sequenced in a study of blood T cell repertoires in COVID-19. Sequencing was performed with immunoSEQ multiplex PCR; in TCRdb, only in-frame clones are kept and a portion is missing. The data show about 67,000 clones, 70% to 90% seen once. Sequenced material: peripheral blood. The receptors here all came from a man aged 45-65 years with active COVID-19.

The CDR3 protein is CASSLAGGRLGNTIYF. CDR3 coding DNA: TGCGCCAGCAGCTTGGCCGGCGGCCGCCTTGGAAACACCATATATTTT. This rearrangement joins TRBV5-1 to TRBJ1-3; D call uncertain. The CDR3 consists of 16 residues. V was cut by 0 bases and J by 3 bases, with 13 bases left in between. Germline CDR1 reads SGHRS; CDR2 reads YFSETQ.

This chain links TRBV5-1 with TRBJ1-3; D call uncertain. V lost 0 bases and J 7 bases, leaving 14 bases between the germline ends. Germline V gene data show CDR1 as SGHRS and CDR2 as YFSETQ. This CDR3 spans 15 amino acids. CDR3 nucleotide sequence: TGCGCCAGCAGCTTGGAGAGCCCGGTATGGAACACCATATATTTT. Translation: CASSLESPVWNTIYF.

The CDR3 reads CASSPATGGNSGELFF. CDR3 nucleotides: TGTGCCAGCAGTCCCGCCACAGGGGGCAATTCCGGGGAGCTGTTTTTT. This sequence joins TRBV28 and TRBJ2-2, with 9 nucleotides matching TRBD1. Germline trimming cut 5 bases from V and 6 bases from J; bases unmatched to any gene: 10. Per the germline V gene, CDR1 is MDHEN and CDR2 is SYDVKM. The CDR3 loop spans 16 amino acids.

The chain joins TRBV6-5 to TRBJ1-6; 9 nucleotides match TRBD1. CDR1 is MNHEY and CDR2 is SVGAGI in the germline V gene. CDR3 length: 16 residues. J gave up 7 bases and V 0 bases, and 4 bases lay outside the gene matches. CDR3 region: CASSYSGTGWNSPLHF. CDR3 DNA: TGTGCCAGCAGTTACTCGGGGACAGGGTGGAATTCACCCCTCCACTTT.

The V and J genes are TRBV2 and TRBJ2-1; 10 nucleotides align to TRBD1. V shed 8 bases and J 2 bases; nucleotides not matched to a gene: 12. CDR3 length: 17 residues. Germline CDR1 is SNHLY and CDR2 is FYNNEI. This CDR3 reads CASRFEGGQGTYNEQFF. CDR3 DNA sequence: TGTGCCAGCCGCTTTGAGGGGGGACAGGGGACCTACAATGAGCAGTTCTTC.

This clone was counted a single time. The genes are TRBV6-5 and TRBJ1-1; 8 nucleotides align to TRBD1. The CDR3 contains 13 residues. Germline CDR1 MNHEY, CDR2 SVGAGI. Losses at the gene ends were 2 bases for V and 6 bases for J; bases not matched to a gene: 2. The CDR3 here is CASSYRQGPEAFF. The CDR3 DNA reads as TGTGCCAGCAGTTACAGACAGGGGCCTGAAGCTTTCTTT.

The genes are TRBV7-8 and TRBJ2-1, with D possibly being TRBD2 (7 bases). Trimming removed 4 bases from V and 4 bases from J, with 17 bases in between. The CDR3 contains 16 residues. Germline assignment: CDR1 SGHVS and CDR2 FQNEAQ. CDR3 residues: CASSSRGAQRYNEQFF. The CDR3 DNA reads TGTGCCAGCAGCTCACGGGGGGCCCAACGGTACAATGAGCAGTTCTTC.

A single count supports this clone. The chain links TRBV5-1 to TRBJ1-4, with D perhaps matching TRBD1 (6 bases). The germline CDR1 and CDR2 sequences are SGHRS and YFSETQ. CDR3 length: 15 amino acids. Trimming removed 4 bases at V and 2 bases at J, with 12 bases between. CDR3 bases: TGCGCCAGCAGCGTTTCAGGGGTCACTAATGAAAAACTGTTTTTT. This gives the protein CASSVSGVTNEKLFF.

CDR3 protein: CASSLGQRDSYEQYF. DNA for the CDR3: TGTGCCAGCAGTTTAGGACAGAGGGATTCCTACGAGCAGTACTTC. The V and J genes are TRBV27 and TRBJ2-7; perhaps TRBD1 as D (6 bases). The CDR3 length is 15 residues. CDR1 is MNHEY and CDR2 is SMNVEV in the germline V gene (reference sequence). Trimming stripped 2 bases from V and 1 base from J, with 12 bases between.

The V and J genes are TRBV19 and TRBJ1-1; TRBD1 aligns across 9 bases. The CDR3 is 12 residues long. Losses at the gene ends were 6 bases for V and 6 bases for J; bases not matched to a gene: 2. Germline values: CDR1 LNHDA, CDR2 SQIVND (reference sequence). For the CDR3, the DNA is TGTGCCAGTAGACAGGGGGCGGCTGAAGCTTTCTTT. This translates into CASRQGAAEAFF. The full variable domain, completed using reference TRBV19 and TRBJ1-1, is DGGITQSPKYLFRKEGQNVTLSCEQNLNHDAMYWYRQDPGQGLRLIYYSQIVNDFQKGDIAEGYSVSREKKESFPLTVTSAQKNPTAFYLCASRQGAAEAFFGQGTRLTVV.

This clone was seen once. This chain connects TRBV9 to TRBJ1-3, with D maybe TRBD1 (6 bases). The CDR3 is made up of 15 amino acids. V was shortened by 0 bases and J by 2 bases, with 9 bases between the two germline ends. From germline, CDR1 is SGDLS and CDR2 YYNGEE. The CDR3 protein is CASSVVGTPGNTIYF. DNA for the CDR3: TGTGCCAGCAGCGTAGTCGGGACACCTGGAAACACCATATATTTT.

The chain recombines TRBV5-1 with TRBJ2-7, with unresolved D. CDR1 is SGHRS and CDR2 is YFSETQ in the germline V gene. V lost 3 bases and J 2 bases, leaving 9 bases between the germline ends. The CDR3 spans 13 residues. The CDR3 protein is CASSSELPYEQYF. The DNA of the CDR3 is TGCGCCAGCAGCTCAGAATTGCCCTACGAGCAGTACTTC. Variable domain in full (rest from reference TRBV5-1 and TRBJ2-7): KAGVTQTPRYLIKTRGQQVTLSCSPISGHRSVSWYQQTPGQGLQFLFEYFSETQRNKGNFPGRFSGRQFSNSRSEMNVSTLELGDSALYLCASSSELPYEQYFGPGTRLTVT.

The chain couples TRBV18 to TRBJ1-1; a possible D gene is TRBD1 (5 bases). With 8 bases removed from V and 5 bases from J, the gap between germline ends came to 12 bases. The CDR3 runs to 12 residues. Germline values: CDR1 KGHSH, CDR2 LQKENI. CDR3 residues: CASRGVRTEAFF. CDR3 coding DNA: TGTGCCAGCCGGGGGGTCCGGACTGAAGCTTTCTTT.

The V and J genes are TRBV9 and TRBJ1-3, with D tentatively TRBD1 (5 bases). The CDR3 contains 15 residues. Germline V lookup: CDR1 SGDLS, CDR2 YYNGEE. Trimming took off 0 bases at V and 2 bases at J, with 9 bases between the two ends. The DNA of the CDR3 is TGTGCCAGCAGCGTAGAGGGAGGGGCTGGAAACACCATATATTTT. Its translation: CASSVEGGAGNTIYF.

The V gene is TRBV10-2, the J gene TRBJ2-3; TRBD2 might be the D (7 bases). The CDR3 spans 13 residues. Germline V gene data show CDR1 as WSHSY and CDR2 as SAAADI. V lost 6 bases and J 4 bases, leaving 11 bases between the germline ends. Written as DNA, the CDR3 is TGCGCCAGCAGGGGGGGGGCGGCAGATACGCAGTATTTT. Protein sequence: CASRGGAADTQYF.

This clone appeared once. The V gene is TRBV5-1, the J gene TRBJ1-1, with D maybe TRBD1 (6 bases). Germline values: CDR1 SGHRS, CDR2 YFSETQ. There are 14 residues in the CDR3. V was pared by 0 bases and J by 4 bases, with 10 bases between. CDR3 loop: CASSLVRGGTEAFF. CDR3 bases: TGCGCCAGCAGCTTGGTCCGAGGGGGCACTGAAGCTTTCTTT.

This chain joins TRBV29-1 and TRBJ2-1, with 8 bases fitting TRBD2. This CDR3 has 16 residues. V was pared by 1 base and J by 6 bases, with 11 bases of the junction left unmatched. Germline CDR1 and CDR2: SQVTM and ANQGSEA. The CDR3 is CSVEGRREARSNEQFF. As DNA, the CDR3 is TGCAGCGTTGAAGGAAGGCGGGAGGCCAGATCCAATGAGCAGTTCTTC.

This chain uses TRBV5-1 with TRBJ1-5; D not certain. V dropped 2 bases and J dropped 8 bases, with 11 bases sitting between them. CDR3 size: 13 residues. Germline CDR1 reads SGHRS; CDR2 reads YFSETQ. CDR3 loop: CASSFPPAKPQHF. CDR3 sequence (DNA): TGCGCCAGCAGCTTCCCGCCAGCGAAGCCCCAGCATTTT.

The chain has TRBV5-1 and TRBJ1-6, with D hard to call. The length of the CDR3 is 14 residues. V lost 0 bases and J 9 bases, leaving 10 bases between the germline ends. Germline values: CDR1 SGHRS, CDR2 YFSETQ. The CDR3, as DNA: TGCGCCAGCAGCTTGGCGGGGTACGGTTCACCCCTCCACTTT. Translated, it gives CASSLAGYGSPLHF.

This clone has only a few counts. The V gene is TRBV5-1, the J gene TRBJ2-1, with 7 bases that match TRBD2. This CDR3 region has 16 residues. V lost 0 bases to trimming and J lost 2 bases; unmatched junction nucleotides: 5. CDR1 and CDR2 (germline): SGHRS, YFSETQ. CDR3 in amino acids: CASSLEAGAAYNEQFF. The CDR3 DNA is TGCGCCAGCAGCTTGGAGGCGGGAGCGGCCTACAATGAGCAGTTCTTC.

The V call is TRBV7-9, the J call TRBJ1-1; D gene ambiguous. CDR1 and CDR2 from the germline V gene are SEHNR and FQNEAQ (reference sequence). The CDR3 is made up of 12 amino acids. V lost 4 bases and J 7 bases, leaving 10 bases between the germline ends. CDR3 bases: TGTGCCAGCAGCTCCCGGGAGGATGAAGCTTTCTTT. This gives the protein CASSSREDEAFF.

V is TRBV5-1 and J is TRBJ2-3; weak D call: TRBD2 (6 bases). The CDR3 covers 14 residues. Germline CDR1 SGHRS, CDR2 YFSETQ. The germline V and J ends were trimmed by 6 bases and 3 bases, with 14 bases remaining between them. The CDR3 region has the DNA TGCGCCAGCACCCCCGGGGAGGCTACAGATACGCAGTATTTT. Encoded protein: CASTPGEATDTQYF. Variable domain in full (rest from reference TRBV5-1 and TRBJ2-3): KAGVTQTPRYLIKTRGQQVTLSCSPISGHRSVSWYQQTPGQGLQFLFEYFSETQRNKGNFPGRFSGRQFSNSRSEMNVSTLELGDSALYLCASTPGEATDTQYFGPGTRLTVL.

The chain carries TRBV15 and TRBJ1-1, with D possibly matching TRBD1 (6 bases). The V gene lost 3 bases and the J gene lost 8 bases, with 25 bases spanning the gap. CDR1 and CDR2 from the germline V gene are LNHNV and YYDKDF (reference sequence). This CDR3 spans 17 amino acids. The CDR3 here is CATSSTWGSAGVGEAFF. The CDR3 coding sequence is TGTGCCACCAGCAGTACATGGGGAAGCGCAGGGGTTGGAGAAGCTTTCTTT.

J is TRBJ1-1 and V is TRBV7-7; D call uncertain. Germline CDR1 reads SSHAT; CDR2 reads FNYEAQ (reference sequence). The CDR3 loop spans 13 amino acids. The V end lost 5 bases, the J end lost 3 bases, and 10 bases lay between the germline ends. The CDR3 reads CASSRDADTEAFF. CDR3 coding DNA: TGTGCCAGCAGCCGAGACGCGGACACTGAAGCTTTCTTT.

The chain uses TRBV3-1 (or the pseudogene TRBV3-2) and TRBJ1-2; possibly TRBD1 for D (5 bases). Germline assignment: CDR1 LGHDT and CDR2 YNNKEL (reference sequence). The CDR3 loop spans 20 amino acids. V lost 1 base to trimming and J lost 7 bases, with 31 bases between them. The CDR3 bases are TGTGCCAGCAGCCAAGGGCTTAAAGACCTTGCAGGGTCTCCGTTGATTGGCTACACCTTC. Protein sequence: CASSQGLKDLAGSPLIGYTF.

The V and J genes are TRBV15 and TRBJ1-1, with TRBD1 as a possible D gene (6 bases). The CDR3 contains 13 residues. Between the trimmed V and J ends, which lost 0 bases and 11 bases, there was a span of 13 bases. Germline V gene lookup returns CDR1 LNHNV and CDR2 YYDKDF (reference sequence). CDR3 region: CATSRDYGQGAFF. DNA of the CDR3: TGTGCCACCAGCAGAGATTACGGGCAGGGGGCTTTCTTT.

The J gene is TRBJ2-7, the V gene TRBV7-2; possibly TRBD1 for D (6 bases). Germline-derived CDR1 and CDR2 are SGHTA and FQGNSA. This CDR3 contains 14 residues. Trimming removed 5 bases at V and 7 bases at J, with 18 bases between. The CDR3 DNA is TGTGCCAGCAGCGAACAGGGCGCGACGGGGGAGCAGTACTTC. Translation: CASSEQGATGEQYF.

The chain is built from TRBV24-1 and TRBJ1-4; D remains ambiguous. This CDR3 spans 17 amino acids. V was trimmed by 1 base and J by 7 bases, leaving 18 bases between them. CDR1 and CDR2 (germline): KGHDR, SFDVKD. CDR3 amino acids: CATSDFSQLIGSEKLFF. Written as DNA, the CDR3 is TGTGCCACCAGTGATTTCTCACAGCTTATAGGGAGTGAAAAACTGTTTTTT.

The CDR3 DNA is TGTGCCAGCAGTTTGAGGGAAAGGACTGAAGCTTTCTTT. Protein product: CASSLRERTEAFF. This chain connects TRBV12-3 or TRBV12-4 to TRBJ1-1, with D hard to call. V was clipped by 3 bases and J by 5 bases, with 10 bases between them. The CDR3 is 13 amino acids.

This clone was counted a single time. This chain joins TRBV7-6 and TRBJ2-5; 12 nucleotides match TRBD2. This CDR3 comprises 18 residues. J was trimmed by 3 bases and V by 2 bases; bases with no gene match: 10. Germline CDR1 reads SGHVS; CDR2 reads FNYEAQ. The CDR3 is CASSLRLAGDLLKETQYF. The CDR3 DNA sequence: TGTGCCAGCAGCTTAAGACTAGCGGGAGATCTACTAAAAGAGACCCAGTACTTC.